The 2 T cell receptor beta chains in this list originate from one sample, sequenced in a study of cytomegalovirus exposure and HLA in healthy donors. Vbeta (60) and Jbeta (13) primers were used in the PCR. Produced via immunoSEQ multiplex PCR; TCRdb's table is partial and in-frame only. The table records roughly 100,000 clones, approximately 66% of them present only once. Sequenced material: PBMCs. The receptors were sampled from a woman aged 45-65 years in good health and CMV-seronegative.

The chain is built from TRBV13 and TRBJ2-7; 10 nucleotides agree with TRBD1. The junction had 7 bases not matched to a gene; V was cut back by 5 bases and J by 0 bases. CDR3 length equals 16 residues. The V gene's germline CDR1 is PRHDT and CDR2 FYEKMQ (reference sequence). The chain's CDR3 is CASSHGQGVNSYEQYF. DNA of the CDR3: TGTGCCAGCAGCCACGGACAGGGGGTAAACTCCTACGAGCAGTACTTC. Drawing the rest from reference TRBV13 and TRBJ2-7, the complete variable domain is AAGVIQSPRHLIKEKRETATLKCYPIPRHDTVYWYQQGPGQDPQFLISFYEKMQSDKGSIPDRFSAQQFSDYHSELNMSSLELGDSALYFCASSHGQGVNSYEQYFGPGTRLTVT.

This clone came up a few times. The chain recombines TRBV19 with TRBJ2-1; 8 bases match TRBD1. The V and J ends lost 6 bases and 8 bases, in that order; junction bases with no gene match: 12. The CDR3 consists of 15 residues. Germline V CDR1 and CDR2: LNHDA, SQIVND (reference sequence). The CDR3 region is CASRAGAGGMYEQFF. As DNA, the CDR3 is TGTGCCAGTAGGGCAGGGGCAGGGGGCATGTATGAGCAGTTCTTC.